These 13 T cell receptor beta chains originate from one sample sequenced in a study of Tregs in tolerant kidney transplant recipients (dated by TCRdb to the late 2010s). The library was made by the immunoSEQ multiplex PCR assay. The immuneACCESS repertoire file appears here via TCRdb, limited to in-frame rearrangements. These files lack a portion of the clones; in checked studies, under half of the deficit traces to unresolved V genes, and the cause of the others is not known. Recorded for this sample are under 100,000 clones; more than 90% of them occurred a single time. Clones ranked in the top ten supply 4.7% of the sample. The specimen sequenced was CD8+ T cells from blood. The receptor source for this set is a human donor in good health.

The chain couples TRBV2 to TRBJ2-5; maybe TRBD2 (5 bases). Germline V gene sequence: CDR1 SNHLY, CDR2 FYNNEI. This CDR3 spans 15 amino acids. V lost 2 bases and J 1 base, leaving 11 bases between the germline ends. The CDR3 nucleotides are TGTGCCAGCAGTGAACGGGGAAGGACCCAAGAGACCCAGTACTTC. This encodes CASSERGRTQETQYF.

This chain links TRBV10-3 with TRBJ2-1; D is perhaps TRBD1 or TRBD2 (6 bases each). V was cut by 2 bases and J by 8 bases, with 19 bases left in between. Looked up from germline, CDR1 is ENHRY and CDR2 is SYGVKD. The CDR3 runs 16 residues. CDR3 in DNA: TGTGCCATCAGTGAGCGGGGGCCCGAGCCCCCAGATGAGCAGTTCTTC. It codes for CAISERGPEPPDEQFF.

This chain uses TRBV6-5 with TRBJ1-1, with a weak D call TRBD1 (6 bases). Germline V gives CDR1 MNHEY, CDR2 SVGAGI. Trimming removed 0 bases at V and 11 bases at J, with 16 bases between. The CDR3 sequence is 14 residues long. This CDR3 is CASSYSNGGREAFF. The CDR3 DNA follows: TGTGCCAGCAGTTACTCGAATGGGGGGCGCGAGGCTTTCTTT.

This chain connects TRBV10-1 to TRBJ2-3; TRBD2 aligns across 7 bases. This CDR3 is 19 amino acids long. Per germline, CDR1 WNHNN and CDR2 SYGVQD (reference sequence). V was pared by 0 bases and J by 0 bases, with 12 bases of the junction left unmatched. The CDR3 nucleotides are TGCGCCAGCAGTGAGTCTCGCCTAACTAGCGCACCTAGCACAGATACGCAGTATTTT. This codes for CASSESRLTSAPSTDTQYF.

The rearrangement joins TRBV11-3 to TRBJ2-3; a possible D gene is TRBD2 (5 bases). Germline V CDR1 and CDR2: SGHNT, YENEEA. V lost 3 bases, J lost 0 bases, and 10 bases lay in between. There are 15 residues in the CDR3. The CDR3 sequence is CASSLAGSSTDTQYF. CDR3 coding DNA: TGTGCCAGCAGCTTGGCGGGTTCTAGCACAGATACGCAGTATTTT.

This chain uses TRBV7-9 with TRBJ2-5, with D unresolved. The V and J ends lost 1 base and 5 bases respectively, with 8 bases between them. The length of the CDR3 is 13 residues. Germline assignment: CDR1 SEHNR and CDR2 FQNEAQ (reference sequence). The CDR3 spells CASSLGTSETQYF. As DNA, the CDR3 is TGTGCCAGCAGCTTAGGAACGAGTGAGACCCAGTACTTC.

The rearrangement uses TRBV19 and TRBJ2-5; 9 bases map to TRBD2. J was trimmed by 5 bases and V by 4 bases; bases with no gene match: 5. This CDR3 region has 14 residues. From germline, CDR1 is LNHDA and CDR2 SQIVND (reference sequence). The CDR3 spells CASSRAGGEETQYF. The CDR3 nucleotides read TGTGCCAGTAGTAGGGCGGGAGGGGAGGAGACCCAGTACTTC.

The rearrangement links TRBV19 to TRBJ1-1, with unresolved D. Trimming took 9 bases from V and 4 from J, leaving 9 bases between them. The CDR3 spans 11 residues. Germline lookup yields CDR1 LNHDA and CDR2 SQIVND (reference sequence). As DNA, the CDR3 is TGTGCCAGCCACTATCGCACTGAAGCTTTCTTT. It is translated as CASHYRTEAFF.

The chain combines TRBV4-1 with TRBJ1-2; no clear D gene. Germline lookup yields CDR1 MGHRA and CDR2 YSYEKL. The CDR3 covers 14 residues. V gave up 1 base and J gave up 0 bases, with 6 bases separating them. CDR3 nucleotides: TGCGCCAGCAGCCAAGTCCCACCTAACTATGGCTACACCTTC. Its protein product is CASSQVPPNYGYTF.

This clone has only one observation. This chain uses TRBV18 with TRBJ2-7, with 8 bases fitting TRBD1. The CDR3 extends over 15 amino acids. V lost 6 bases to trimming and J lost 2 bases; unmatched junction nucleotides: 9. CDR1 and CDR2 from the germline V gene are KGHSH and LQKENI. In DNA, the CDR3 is TGTGCCAGCTCCGGGACAGGCGACAGAACCTACGAGCAGTACTTC. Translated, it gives CASSGTGDRTYEQYF.

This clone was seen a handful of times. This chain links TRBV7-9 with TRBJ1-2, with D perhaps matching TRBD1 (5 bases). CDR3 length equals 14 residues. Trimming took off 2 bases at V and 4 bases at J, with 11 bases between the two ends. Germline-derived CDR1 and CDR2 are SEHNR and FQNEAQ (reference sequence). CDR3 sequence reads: CASSLSEQAYGYTF. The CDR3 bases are TGTGCCAGCAGCTTATCCGAACAGGCCTATGGCTACACCTTC. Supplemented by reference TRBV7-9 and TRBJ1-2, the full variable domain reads DTGVSQNPRHKITKRGQNVTFRCDPISEHNRLYWYRQTLGQGPEFLTYFQNEAQLEKSRLLSDRFSAERPKGSFSTLEIQRTEQGDSAMYLCASSLSEQAYGYTFGSGTRLTVV.

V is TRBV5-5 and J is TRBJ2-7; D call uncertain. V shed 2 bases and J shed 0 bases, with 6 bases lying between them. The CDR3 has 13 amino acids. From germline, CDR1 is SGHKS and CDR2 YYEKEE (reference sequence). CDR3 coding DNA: TGTGCCAGCAGCTTAGGGTTCTCCTACGAGCAGTACTTC. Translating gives CASSLGFSYEQYF.

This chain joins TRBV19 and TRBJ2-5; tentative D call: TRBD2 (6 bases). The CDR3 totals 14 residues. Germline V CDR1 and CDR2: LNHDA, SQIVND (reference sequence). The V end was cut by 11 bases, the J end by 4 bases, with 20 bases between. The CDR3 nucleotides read TGTGCCCCAAGCGAGCGGGCGGGCGGAGAGACCCAGTACTTC. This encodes CAPSERAGGETQYF.